This TCR beta chain is drawn from a study of tumor-infiltrating lymphocytes in primary liver carcinoma. On the study more broadly: Samples gave roughly 3.5 to 8 million productive TCRbeta reads, similar across tissue types.

Germline V gives CDR1 MGHRA, CDR2 YSYEKL. The CDR3 loop spans 13 amino acids. Regarding this clonotype: A junction end diverges from the germline sequence, so it may reflect a read error.

With about 470 ng total RNA as template and a constant-region primer, TCR beta cDNA was made. Generation of the TCR beta libraries relied on three nested multiplex PCR rounds using slightly modified ARM-PCR. Amplification in the first two PCR rounds was performed using TRBV1-TRBV30 forward primers and a C-beta reverse primer for roughly 10 cycles each. TCRdb redid the calling of the multiplex PCR reads with MiXCR, one entry per CDR3 protein. This table holds about 320,000 distinct CDR3 sequences, approximately 60% found once. RNA was extracted from whole blood without cell sorting, alongside germline DNA.

This clonotype was obtained from a man aged 35 to 55 with primary liver carcinoma and hepatitis B virus infection. The V gene is TRBV4-1, the J gene TRBJ2-1; tentative D call: TRBD2 (5 bases). Sequenced sample: peripheral blood. The CDR3 DNA is TGCGCCAGCAGTCAAGGTCCGGACTTTGGGCAGTTCTTC. Translation gives CASSQGPDFGQFF.